The next 23 T cell receptor beta chains were all read from a single sample in a study of shared clonotypes between healthy human individuals. The table came from immunoSEQ multiplex PCR; TCRdb's copy has only in-frame clones and leaves some out. The sample shows more than 500,000 clones, approximately 95% of them seen only once. Positively selected for CCR7, the CD45RO-negative cells used as naive CD8 cells excluded terminally differentiated effector memory CD45RA+ cells. The sample comprised naive CD8+ T cells sorted from blood. The receptors originated from a woman aged 25 to 39 in good health.

This chain uses TRBV28 with TRBJ2-3, with a tentative D call TRBD2 (6 bases). The CDR3 has 13 amino acids. CDR1 and CDR2 (germline): MDHEN, SYDVKM. Trimming stripped 8 bases from V and 0 bases from J, with 9 bases between. CDR3 region: CASGDSSTDTQYF. CDR3 DNA sequence: TGTGCCAGCGGGGACTCAAGCACAGATACGCAGTATTTT.

The CDR3 sequence is CASSQTRYGNEQFF. CDR3 DNA sequence: TGTGCCAGCAGCCAGACTAGGTACGGGAATGAGCAGTTCTTC. This chain connects TRBV13 to TRBJ2-1, with D possibly TRBD2 on 6 matching bases. The V gene lost 5 bases and the J gene lost 7 bases, with 15 bases spanning the gap. Germline loops: CDR1 PRHDT, CDR2 FYEKMQ (reference sequence). The CDR3 loop spans 14 amino acids.

This chain joins TRBV9 and TRBJ2-7; D is perhaps TRBD2 (5 bases). CDR1 is SGDLS and CDR2 is YYNGEE in the germline V gene. Trimming stripped 0 bases from V and 0 bases from J, with 25 bases between. The CDR3 runs to 20 residues. The CDR3: CASSVAGVGRGSTPSYEQYF. The CDR3 bases are TGTGCCAGCAGCGTAGCTGGGGTAGGCCGAGGGTCAACACCCTCCTACGAGCAGTACTTC.

This clone was seen a single time. This chain uses TRBV5-1 with TRBJ2-3, with D tentatively TRBD1 (6 bases). Germline V gene sequence: CDR1 SGHRS, CDR2 YFSETQ. The CDR3 covers 13 residues. The V and J ends lost 2 bases and 3 bases respectively, with 7 bases between them. As DNA, the CDR3 is TGCGCCAGCAGCTTCGGACAGACAGATACGCAGTATTTT. Amino acids: CASSFGQTDTQYF. The full variable domain, rest sourced from reference TRBV5-1 and TRBJ2-3, is KAGVTQTPRYLIKTRGQQVTLSCSPISGHRSVSWYQQTPGQGLQFLFEYFSETQRNKGNFPGRFSGRQFSNSRSEMNVSTLELGDSALYLCASSFGQTDTQYFGPGTRLTVL.

The rearrangement links TRBV19 to TRBJ1-5, with TRBD1 as a possible D gene (5 bases). The CDR3 extends over 18 amino acids. V was shortened by 9 bases and J by 0 bases, with 24 bases between the two germline ends. Germline V gene data show CDR1 as LNHDA and CDR2 as SQIVND (reference sequence). CDR3 DNA sequence: TGTGCCAGGGGCTGTCGGGACCCCCCGTCCTTTAGCAATCAGCCCCAGCATTTT. Protein sequence: CARGCRDPPSFSNQPQHF. The variable domain in full, completed from reference TRBV19 and TRBJ1-5, reads DGGITQSPKYLFRKEGQNVTLSCEQNLNHDAMYWYRQDPGQGLRLIYYSQIVNDFQKGDIAEGYSVSREKKESFPLTVTSAQKNPTAFYLCARGCRDPPSFSNQPQHFGDGTRLSIL.

The chain couples TRBV15 to TRBJ2-7, with TRBD1 identical over 7 bases. V lost 0 bases, J lost 5 bases, and 4 bases stayed unmatched. There are 14 residues in the CDR3. Germline CDR1 is LNHNV and CDR2 is YYDKDF (reference sequence). The CDR3 sequence is CATSRDRGRNEQYF. CDR3 bases: TGTGCCACCAGCAGAGACAGGGGGAGAAACGAGCAGTACTTC.

To note about this clone: The sample carries other DNA sequences with the same CDR3. The rearrangement joins TRBV28 to TRBJ1-1, with unresolved D. The CDR3 is made up of 13 amino acids. Trimming took off 3 bases at V and 0 bases at J, with 5 bases between the two ends. Germline assignment: CDR1 MDHEN and CDR2 SYDVKM. The CDR3 bases are TGTGCCAGCAGTTTTAGACTGAACACTGAAGCTTTCTTT. It is translated as CASSFRLNTEAFF.

The chain combines TRBV5-1 with TRBJ2-1, with 9 bases fitting TRBD1. Germline V gene lookup returns CDR1 SGHRS and CDR2 YFSETQ. Unmatched junction bases numbered 6, after V lost 4 bases and J lost 10 bases. The CDR3 consists of 13 residues. The CDR3 region is CASSITGGEEQFF. The CDR3 nucleotides read TGCGCCAGCAGCATCACAGGGGGCGAAGAGCAGTTCTTC.

This sequence joins TRBV28 and TRBJ2-7; D not resolved. Trimming cost V 3 bases and J 5 bases, with 14 bases left between them. The CDR3 length is 14 residues. Germline V gives CDR1 MDHEN, CDR2 SYDVKM. The chain's CDR3 is CASSFPLPRDEQYF. The CDR3 nucleotides read TGTGCCAGCAGTTTCCCCTTACCCAGAGACGAGCAGTACTTC. The full variable domain, rest sourced from reference TRBV28 and TRBJ2-7, is DVKVTQSSRYLVKRTGEKVFLECVQDMDHENMFWYRQDPGLGLRLIYFSYDVKMKEKGDIPEGYSVSREKKERFSLILESASTNQTSMYLCASSFPLPRDEQYFGPGTRLTVT.

This sequence joins TRBV5-6 and TRBJ1-2; TRBD1 aligns across 10 bases. This CDR3 comprises 15 residues. Germline lookup yields CDR1 SGHDT and CDR2 YYEEEE. Unmatched junction bases numbered 7, after V lost 4 bases and J lost 4 bases. CDR3 sequence: CASSHSDRGIYGYTF. DNA of the CDR3: TGTGCCAGCAGCCACTCGGACAGGGGGATCTATGGCTACACCTTC.

The J gene is TRBJ2-7, the V gene TRBV15; D gene ambiguous. CDR1 and CDR2 (germline): LNHNV, YYDKDF (reference sequence). There are 14 residues in the CDR3. The V and J ends lost 5 bases and 3 bases respectively, with 14 bases between them. The CDR3 coding sequence is TGTGCCACCAGCCCCCGGACGACCAGCTACGAGCAGTACTTC. It is translated as CATSPRTTSYEQYF.

The chain couples TRBV18 to TRBJ1-3; D is unresolved. This CDR3 spans 13 amino acids. Germline V gene data show CDR1 as KGHSH and CDR2 as LQKENI. The ends were cut back, 7 bases at V and 0 bases at J, with 7 bases in the middle. The CDR3 nucleotides are TGTGCCAGCTTAATGAGCTCTGGAAACACCATATATTTT. Protein: CASLMSSGNTIYF.

CDR3 DNA sequence: TGTGCCAGCAGTGAATGGGACCCTAACTACGAGCAGTACTTC. The encoded protein is CASSEWDPNYEQYF. The chain links TRBV6-1 to TRBJ2-7; either TRBD1 or TRBD2 may fit D (5 bases each). There are 14 residues in the CDR3. From germline, CDR1 is MNHNS and CDR2 SASEGT. V lost 2 bases, J lost 3 bases, and 11 bases lay in between.

The chain has TRBV7-9 and TRBJ1-5; D gene ambiguous. Germline CDR1 SEHNR, CDR2 FQNEAQ (reference sequence). With 0 bases removed from V and 6 bases from J, the gap between germline ends came to 9 bases. The CDR3 spans 14 residues. The CDR3 sequence is CASSLAGPGQPQHF. CDR3 DNA sequence: TGTGCCAGCAGCTTAGCAGGGCCGGGTCAGCCCCAGCATTTT.

This clone has just one count. CDR3 sequence (DNA): TGTGCCAGCAGCCCGGAGGACAGGGATCGCGGCTACACCTTC. Amino acid sequence: CASSPEDRDRGYTF. This rearrangement joins TRBV9 to TRBJ1-2; 8 positions agree with TRBD1. Germline V lookup: CDR1 SGDLS, CDR2 YYNGEE. The trim removed 4 bases at V and 8 bases at J, leaving 10 bases unmatched. CDR3 size: 14 residues.

This chain joins TRBV19 and TRBJ2-3, with D possibly matching TRBD1 (6 bases). Germline CDR1 LNHDA, CDR2 SQIVND (reference sequence). This CDR3 contains 16 residues. Trimming pared 3 bases from V and 2 bases from J, leaving 15 bases between. The CDR3 reads CASSIRITGTTDTQYF. For the CDR3, the DNA is TGTGCCAGTAGTATCCGGATAACAGGGACCACAGATACGCAGTATTTT.

The chain links TRBV27 to TRBJ2-3; 9 bases align to TRBD2. The CDR3 is 16 residues long. Losses at the gene ends were 2 bases for V and 4 bases for J; bases not matched to a gene: 7. Germline lookup yields CDR1 MNHEY and CDR2 SMNVEV (reference sequence). The CDR3 DNA is TGTGCCAGCAGTTTAAGTAGCGGGAGTATCGCAGATACGCAGTATTTT. Translating gives CASSLSSGSIADTQYF.

The V gene is TRBV25-1, the J gene TRBJ2-1; D is unresolved. V lost 4 bases, J lost 0 bases, and 7 bases lay in between. The V gene's germline CDR1 is MGHDK and CDR2 SYGVNS. The CDR3 sequence is 14 residues long. The chain's CDR3 is CASSVLSSYNEQFF. CDR3 coding DNA: TGTGCCAGCAGTGTTTTGAGCTCCTACAATGAGCAGTTCTTC. Complete variable domain (other parts from reference TRBV25-1 and TRBJ2-1): EADIYQTPRYLVIGTGKKITLECSQTMGHDKMYWYQQDPGMELHLIHYSYGVNSTEKGDLSSESTVSRIRTEHFPLTLESARPSHTSQYLCASSVLSSYNEQFFGPGTRLTVL.

This clone appeared once. The genes are TRBV28 and TRBJ2-2; TRBD2 agrees at 15 bases. Germline assignment: CDR1 MDHEN and CDR2 SYDVKM. V lost 6 bases to trimming and J lost 0 bases; unmatched junction nucleotides: 11. CDR3 length: 20 residues. CDR3 in amino acids: CASSRLPGLAGGPNTGELFF. The CDR3 bases are TGTGCCAGCAGCCGGCTTCCGGGACTAGCGGGAGGACCGAACACCGGGGAGCTGTTTTTT.

The count of this clone is one. The chain carries TRBV29-1 and TRBJ2-7; D is perhaps TRBD2 (5 bases). V lost 1 base and J lost 3, with 10 bases in between. The CDR3 sequence is 13 residues long. Looked up from germline, CDR1 is SQVTM and CDR2 is ANQGSEA. Here the CDR3 reads CSVEGSADYEQYF. CDR3 coding DNA: TGCAGCGTTGAAGGTAGCGCGGACTACGAGCAGTACTTC.

V and J are TRBV19 and TRBJ2-2; 10 nucleotides align to TRBD2. Germline values: CDR1 LNHDA, CDR2 SQIVND (reference sequence). CDR3 length: 16 amino acids. Unmatched junction bases numbered 6, after V lost 5 bases and J lost 3 bases. The CDR3 reads CASSPSGRADTGELFF. The CDR3 coding sequence is TGTGCCAGTAGTCCTAGCGGGAGAGCTGACACCGGGGAGCTGTTTTTT.

The J gene is TRBJ2-5, the V gene TRBV23-1, with D unclear. TRBV23-1 counts as an open reading frame of uncertain function. The V end lost 8 bases, the J end lost 7 bases, and 11 bases lay between the germline ends. The CDR3 loop spans 11 amino acids. The CDR3 bases are TGCGCCAGCTTGCCAAGGGCGACCCAGTACTTC. Translated, it gives CASLPRATQYF.

The chain carries TRBV2 and TRBJ2-1; 10 bases match TRBD1. Per the germline V gene, CDR1 is SNHLY and CDR2 is FYNNEI. CDR3 length: 14 amino acids. Losses at the gene ends were 8 bases for V and 7 bases for J; bases not matched to a gene: 8. The CDR3 DNA sequence: TGTGCCAGCGCCCGACAGGGGGCGAGGAATGAGCAGTTCTTC. Residues: CASARQGARNEQFF.